The source of this T cell receptor (beta chain) is a study of Graves' ophthalmopathy and Graves' hyperthyroidism. Diagnosis used clinical symptoms, serum thyroxine, TRAb, thyroid ultrasound and orbital computed tomography. V was pared by 0 bases and J by 13 bases, with 18 bases of the junction left unmatched. The germline CDR1 and CDR2 sequences are MNHEY and SVGAGI. The CDR3 loop spans 18 amino acids. Using RNA transcripts, the TCR beta CDR3 regions were amplified. Second-round multiplex PCR came after first-round RT-PCR with HTBI primers. One entry per CDR3 protein results from TCRdb running MiXCR on the multiplex PCR reads. This sample yields over a million distinct CDR3 sequences, of which less than 45% are seen a single time; roughly 11% belongs to the top ten.

The source of this sequence is an adult man with Graves' hyperthyroidism. This rearrangement joins TRBV6-5 to TRBJ2-6; 7 nucleotides line up with TRBD1. Sequences were obtained from peripheral blood or thyroid tissue (not recorded which). The CDR3 coding sequence is TGTGCCAGCAGTTACTCGATTTCAATCCGGGACAGACATGAAGTCCTGACTTTC. Amino acids: CASSYSISIRDRHEVLTF.